These 10 T cell receptor beta chains came from one sample sequenced in a study of human T cells and chemical hapten exposure. TCRdb independently ran MiXCR on the RACE reads; one entry per CDR3 protein. This sample yields tens of thousands of distinct CDR3 sequences, of which 11% are seen a single time; less than 2.5% belongs to the top ten. Time point meaning: patch test 2, 6 weeks after DPC sensitization. The sample's treatment: therapeutic diphenylcyclopropenone sensitization with weekly scalp DPC. The starting material was whole blood, obtained in connection with sensitization to the hapten diphenylcyclopropenone (DPC). Every receptor here comes from a man aged 35 to 55 with alopecia areata. Some clones in this sample may be carry-over from other donors' samples.

This clonotype has a count of ten or more. The chain couples TRBV7-7 to TRBJ1-6, with a tentative D call TRBD1 (6 bases). Germline CDR1 and CDR2: SSHAT and FNYEAQ (reference sequence). There are 19 residues in the CDR3. CDR3 nucleotides: TGTGCTAAGCACCCCCAACGACGGGGGCCACACCGAAATAATTCACCCCTCCACTTT. This codes for CAKHPQRRGPHRNNSPLHF.

The chain couples TRBV5-4 to TRBJ2-3; D call uncertain. The CDR3 spans 15 residues. Deletions cut 0 bases from V and 2 bases from J, with 10 bases between. Germline values: CDR1 SGHNT, CDR2 YYREEE (reference sequence). CDR3 coding DNA: TGTGCCAGCAGCTTGGATTTTGGCCACACAGATACGCAGTATTTT. This translates into CASSLDFGHTDTQYF.

The chain links TRBV29-1 to TRBJ2-2, with 7 bases aligning to TRBD1. Germline V lookup: CDR1 SQVTM, CDR2 ANQGSEA. The CDR3 sequence is 14 residues long. J was trimmed by 5 bases and V by 4 bases; bases with no gene match: 7. CDR3 amino acids: CSVGQARGTGELFF. The CDR3 DNA sequence: TGCAGCGTTGGACAGGCCAGGGGGACCGGGGAGCTGTTTTTT.

This clonotype was seen many times. The chain employs TRBV6-5 and TRBJ1-2; 8 bases match TRBD1. This CDR3 region has 12 residues. Germline V gene sequence: CDR1 MNHEY, CDR2 SVGAGI. With V trimmed by 8 bases and J by 7 bases, 6 bases remained unmatched. The CDR3 nucleotides are TGTGCCAGCTTAGGACAGGGATCTGGCTACACCTTC. Its protein product is CASLGQGSGYTF.

This clonotype is a singleton in its sample. This chain connects TRBV29-1 to TRBJ2-7; 10 bases fit TRBD2. V trimming: 6 bases; J trimming: 5 bases; junction bases outside the gene matches: 7. This CDR3 contains 13 residues. Germline CDR1 is SQVTM and CDR2 is ANQGSEA. The CDR3 is CSVVTGTSDEQYV. The CDR3 coding sequence is TGCAGCGTGGTTACCGGGACTAGCGACGAGCAGTACGTC.

The chain recombines TRBV12-3 or TRBV12-4 with TRBJ2-7; 9 bases fit TRBD2. The CDR3 spans 17 residues. The J segment lost 2 bases and the V segment lost 5 bases, leaving 13 bases of the junction unmatched. The CDR3 is CASSPPLKAGGPYEQYF. The CDR3 coding sequence is TGTGCCAGCAGTCCTCCCCTTAAGGCGGGAGGGCCCTACGAGCAGTACTTC.

This clonotype was counted between two and nine times. The chain joins TRBV11-2 to TRBJ2-3; D is unresolved. The ends were cut back, 1 base at V and 2 bases at J, with 13 bases in the middle. Germline CDR1 SGHAT, CDR2 FQNNGV. The CDR3 sequence is 16 residues long. The CDR3 sequence: CASSLVSRRTTDTQYF. In DNA form, the CDR3 reads TGTGCCAGCAGCTTAGTCAGCCGAAGAACCACAGATACGCAGTATTTT. Full variable domain (outside the CDR3, taken from reference TRBV11-2 and TRBJ2-3): EAGVAQSPRYKIIEKRQSVAFWCNPISGHATLYWYQQILGQGPKLLIQFQNNGVVDDSQLPKDRFSAERLKGVDSTLKIQPAKLEDSAVYLCASSLVSRRTTDTQYFGPGTRLTVL.

The J gene is TRBJ2-3, the V gene TRBV19; a possible D gene is TRBD2 (6 bases). CDR1 LNHDA and CDR2 SQIVND come from the germline V gene (reference sequence). This CDR3 is built from 15 residues. Trimming removed 6 bases at V and 2 bases at J, with 15 bases between. The CDR3 DNA sequence: TGTGCCAGTAGGACCGGGACTGCAGTCACAGATACGCAGTATTTT. Its translation: CASRTGTAVTDTQYF.

V and J are TRBV18 and TRBJ1-5, with D perhaps TRBD1 (6 bases). V was cut by 5 bases and J by 5 bases, with 19 bases left in between. This CDR3 has 16 residues. The germline gives CDR1 KGHSH, CDR2 LQKENI. As DNA, the CDR3 is TGTGCCAGCTCAGCCCCGGGGGCGCCGGCGGATCAGCCCCAGCATTTT. It yields the protein CASSAPGAPADQPQHF. Supplemented by reference TRBV18 and TRBJ1-5, the full variable domain reads NAGVMQNPRHLVRRRGQEARLRCSPMKGHSHVYWYRQLPEEGLKFMVYLQKENIIDESGMPKERFSAEFPKEGPSILRIQQVVRGDSAAYFCASSAPGAPADQPQHFGDGTRLSIL.

V and J are TRBV5-1 and TRBJ1-2; no clear D. The CDR3 runs 13 residues. The germline gives CDR1 SGHRS, CDR2 YFSETQ. V was pared by 0 bases and J by 6 bases, with 9 bases between. The CDR3 region has the DNA TGCGCCAGCAGCTTGGCACAATTTGATGGCTACACCTTC. It translates to CASSLAQFDGYTF.